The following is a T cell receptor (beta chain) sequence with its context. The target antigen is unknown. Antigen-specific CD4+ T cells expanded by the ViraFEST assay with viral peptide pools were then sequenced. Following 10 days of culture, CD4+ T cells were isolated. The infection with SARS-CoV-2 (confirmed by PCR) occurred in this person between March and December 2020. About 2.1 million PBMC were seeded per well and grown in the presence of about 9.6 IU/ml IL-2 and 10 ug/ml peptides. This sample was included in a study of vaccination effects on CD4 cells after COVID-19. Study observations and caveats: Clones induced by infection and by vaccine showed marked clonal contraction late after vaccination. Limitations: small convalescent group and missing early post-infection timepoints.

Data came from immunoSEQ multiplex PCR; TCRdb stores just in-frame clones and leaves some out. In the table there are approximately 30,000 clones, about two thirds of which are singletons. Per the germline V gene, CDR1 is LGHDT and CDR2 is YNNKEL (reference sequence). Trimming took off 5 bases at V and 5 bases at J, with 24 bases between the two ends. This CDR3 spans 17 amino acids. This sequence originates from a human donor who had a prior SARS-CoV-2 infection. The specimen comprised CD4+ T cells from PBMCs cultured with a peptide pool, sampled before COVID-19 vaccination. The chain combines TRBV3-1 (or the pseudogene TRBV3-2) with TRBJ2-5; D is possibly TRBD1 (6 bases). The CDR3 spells CASSSRPGEPLWETQYF. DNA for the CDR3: TGTGCCAGCAGCTCTAGGCCAGGGGAACCCCTTTGGGAGACCCAGTACTTC.